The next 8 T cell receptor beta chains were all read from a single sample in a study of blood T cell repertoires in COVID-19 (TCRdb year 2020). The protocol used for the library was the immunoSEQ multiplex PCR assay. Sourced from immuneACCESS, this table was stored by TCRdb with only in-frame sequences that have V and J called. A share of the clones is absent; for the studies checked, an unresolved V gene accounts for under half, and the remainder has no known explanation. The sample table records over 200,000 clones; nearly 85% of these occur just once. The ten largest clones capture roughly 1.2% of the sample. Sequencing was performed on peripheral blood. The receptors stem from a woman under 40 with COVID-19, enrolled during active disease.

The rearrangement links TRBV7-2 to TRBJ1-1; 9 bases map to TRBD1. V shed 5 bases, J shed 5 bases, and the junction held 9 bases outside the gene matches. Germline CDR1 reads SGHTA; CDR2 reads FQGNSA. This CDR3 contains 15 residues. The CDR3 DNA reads TGTGCCAGCAGCCCATGGACAGGGGTTTCTACTGAAGCTTTCTTT. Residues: CASSPWTGVSTEAFF.

The CDR3 DNA sequence: TGTGCCATCAGTGCCCCACTAGTGTCGAGGCCATTTAGCGGGGAGCTGTTTTTT. Protein: CAISAPLVSRPFSGELFF. This chain links TRBV10-3 with TRBJ2-2; D may be TRBD2 (5 bases). In germline, CDR1 is ENHRY, CDR2 SYGVKD. The CDR3 spans 18 residues. Between the trimmed V and J ends, which lost 4 bases and 7 bases, there was a span of 25 bases.

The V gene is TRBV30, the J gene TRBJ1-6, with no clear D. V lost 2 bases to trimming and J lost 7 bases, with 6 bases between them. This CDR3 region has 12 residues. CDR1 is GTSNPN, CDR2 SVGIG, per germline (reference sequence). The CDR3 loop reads CAWSYPNSPLHF. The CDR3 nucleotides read TGTGCCTGGAGTTATCCCAATTCACCCCTCCACTTT.

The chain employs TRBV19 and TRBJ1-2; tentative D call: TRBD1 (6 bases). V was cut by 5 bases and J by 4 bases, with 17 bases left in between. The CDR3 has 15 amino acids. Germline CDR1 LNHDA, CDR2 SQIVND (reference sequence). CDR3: CASSPLGGAVYGYTF. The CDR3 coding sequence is TGTGCCAGTAGTCCACTCGGGGGGGCAGTCTATGGCTACACCTTC.

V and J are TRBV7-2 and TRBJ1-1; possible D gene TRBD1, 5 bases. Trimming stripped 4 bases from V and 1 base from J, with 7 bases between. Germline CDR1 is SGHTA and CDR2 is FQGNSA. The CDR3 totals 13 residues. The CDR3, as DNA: TGTGCCAGCAGCTGGGACTGGAACACTGAAGCTTTCTTT. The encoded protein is CASSWDWNTEAFF.

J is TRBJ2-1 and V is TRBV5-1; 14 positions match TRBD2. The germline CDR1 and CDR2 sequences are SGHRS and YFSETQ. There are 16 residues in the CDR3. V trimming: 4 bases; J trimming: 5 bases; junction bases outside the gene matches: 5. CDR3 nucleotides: TGCGCCAGCAGCCCAGGACTAGCGGGAGGCAACAATGAGCAGTTCTTC. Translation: CASSPGLAGGNNEQFF.

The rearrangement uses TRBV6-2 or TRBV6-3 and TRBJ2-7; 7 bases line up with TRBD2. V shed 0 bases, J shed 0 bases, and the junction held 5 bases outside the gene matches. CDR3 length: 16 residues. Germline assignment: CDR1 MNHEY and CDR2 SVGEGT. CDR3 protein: CASSYSVGRFSYEQYF. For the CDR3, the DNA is TGTGCCAGCAGTTACTCTGTCGGGAGGTTCTCCTACGAGCAGTACTTC.

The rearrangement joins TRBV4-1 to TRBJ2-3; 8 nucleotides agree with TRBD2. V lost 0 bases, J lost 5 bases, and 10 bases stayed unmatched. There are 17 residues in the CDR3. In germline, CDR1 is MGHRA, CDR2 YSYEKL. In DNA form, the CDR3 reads TGCGCCAGCAGCCAAGATGGGGCGGGAGGTGCGATAGATACGCAGTATTTT. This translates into CASSQDGAGGAIDTQYF.